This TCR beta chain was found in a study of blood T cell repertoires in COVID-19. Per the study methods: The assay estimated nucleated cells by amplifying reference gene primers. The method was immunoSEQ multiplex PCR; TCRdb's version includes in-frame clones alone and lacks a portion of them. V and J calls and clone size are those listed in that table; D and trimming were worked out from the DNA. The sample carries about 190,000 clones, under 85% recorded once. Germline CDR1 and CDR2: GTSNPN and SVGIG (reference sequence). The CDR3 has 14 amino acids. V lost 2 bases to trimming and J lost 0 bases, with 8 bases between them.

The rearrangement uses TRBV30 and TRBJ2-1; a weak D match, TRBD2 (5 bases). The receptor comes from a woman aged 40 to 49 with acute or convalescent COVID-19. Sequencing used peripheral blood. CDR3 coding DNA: TGTGCCTGGAGTTCGGGGATCTCCTACAATGAGCAGTTCTTC. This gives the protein CAWSSGISYNEQFF.